The next 17 T cell receptor beta chains were all read from a single sample in a study of cytomegalovirus exposure and HLA in healthy donors. Only in-frame clones appear in the TCRdb table, and some are missing; sequencing was by immunoSEQ multiplex PCR. The table lists around 150,000 clones, roughly 80% of them singletons. The sample comprised PBMCs. Receptors were obtained from a man aged 25 to 40 in good health and CMV-seropositive.

In its sample, this clone was seen a few times. This sequence joins TRBV9 and TRBJ1-2; D not certain. Deletions cut 7 bases from V and 7 bases from J, with 20 bases between. Germline V gene sequence: CDR1 SGDLS, CDR2 YYNGEE. The CDR3 runs to 14 residues. The CDR3 loop reads CASGASALVSGYTF. For the CDR3, the DNA is TGTGCCAGCGGAGCCAGCGCTCTAGTGAGTGGCTACACCTTC.

This clone was seen a single time. The chain combines TRBV12-5 with TRBJ2-7; D might be TRBD2 (5 bases). This CDR3 contains 14 residues. V was clipped by 0 bases and J by 5 bases, with 11 bases between them. Germline assignment: CDR1 LGHNT and CDR2 FRNRAP. The CDR3 sequence: CASGLVAGRDEQYF. The CDR3 DNA sequence: TGTGCTAGTGGTTTGGTAGCTGGGCGGGACGAGCAGTACTTC. Full variable domain (missing parts from reference TRBV12-5 and TRBJ2-7): DARVTQTPRHKVTEMGQEVTMRCQPILGHNTVFWYRQTMMQGLELLAYFRNRAPLDDSGMPKDRFSAEMPDATLATLKIQPSEPRDSAVYFCASGLVAGRDEQYFGPGTRLTVT.

The J gene is TRBJ1-5, the V gene TRBV10-3; 9 bases are a match to TRBD1. With 8 bases clipped from V and 3 bases from J, the junction kept 5 bases outside the gene matches. This CDR3 comprises 14 residues. The germline V gene has CDR1 ENHRY and CDR2 SYGVKD. The CDR3 coding sequence is TGTGCCATCGGGGACAGGGCCCTCAATCAGCCCCAGCATTTT. Protein product: CAIGDRALNQPQHF.

The chain is built from TRBV11-2 and TRBJ2-7; no definite D call. The CDR3 consists of 14 residues. In germline, CDR1 is SGHAT, CDR2 FQNNGV. V lost 1 base and J 1 base, leaving 8 bases between the germline ends. This CDR3 is CASSLVGSSYEQYF. CDR3 bases: TGTGCCAGCAGCTTAGTCGGGTCTTCCTACGAGCAGTACTTC. The full variable domain, rest sourced from reference TRBV11-2 and TRBJ2-7, is EAGVAQSPRYKIIEKRQSVAFWCNPISGHATLYWYQQILGQGPKLLIQFQNNGVVDDSQLPKDRFSAERLKGVDSTLKIQPAKLEDSAVYLCASSLVGSSYEQYFGPGTRLTVT.

CDR3 DNA sequence: TGTGCCAGCAGCTTGGTGACGGACAGTCTCCAAGAGACCCAGTACTTC. Translated: CASSLVTDSLQETQYF. This sequence joins TRBV5-6 and TRBJ2-5, with a tentative D call TRBD1 (6 bases). The CDR3 extends over 16 amino acids. CDR1 SGHDT and CDR2 YYEEEE come from the germline V gene. V lost 0 bases and J 1 base, leaving 13 bases between the germline ends. Drawing the rest from reference TRBV5-6 and TRBJ2-5, the complete variable domain is DAGVTQSPTHLIKTRGQQVTLRCSPKSGHDTVSWYQQALGQGPQFIFQYYEEEERQRGNFPDRFSGHQFPNYSSELNVNALLLGDSALYLCASSLVTDSLQETQYFGPGTRLLVL.

The chain links TRBV9 to TRBJ1-3, with D maybe TRBD1 (5 bases). The germline gives CDR1 SGDLS, CDR2 YYNGEE. Trimming pared 3 bases from V and 2 bases from J, leaving 9 bases between. The CDR3 sequence is 14 residues long. The CDR3 region has the DNA TGTGCCAGCAGCGAGACAGTCCCTGGAAACACCATATATTTT. Its protein product is CASSETVPGNTIYF.

This chain joins TRBV5-1 and TRBJ1-1; D might be TRBD1 (6 bases). Trimming took 4 bases from V and 2 from J, leaving 12 bases between them. Germline loops: CDR1 SGHRS, CDR2 YFSETQ. This CDR3 is built from 14 residues. Written as DNA, the CDR3 is TGCGCCAGCAGCCCCGGGACATCTAACACTGAAGCTTTCTTT. Translation gives CASSPGTSNTEAFF.

This clone appeared a few times. Distinct nucleotide sequences in the sample also encode this CDR3. The V call is TRBV7-9, the J call TRBJ2-7; D ambiguous. V shed 5 bases and J shed 3 bases, with 5 bases lying between them. The germline V gene encodes CDR1 SEHNR and CDR2 FQNEAQ (reference sequence). The CDR3 length is 11 residues. CDR3 nucleotide sequence: TGTGCCAGCAGCCTCAGCTACGAGCAGTACTTC. It yields the protein CASSLSYEQYF.

As for this clone: The same CDR3 arises from other DNA sequences in this sample as well. This chain connects TRBV5-1 to TRBJ2-7; D is unclear. The V gene lost 4 bases and the J gene lost 0 bases, with 5 bases spanning the gap. Germline V gene data show CDR1 as SGHRS and CDR2 as YFSETQ. The CDR3 runs to 12 residues. The CDR3 reads CASSLSSYEQYF. In DNA, the CDR3 is TGCGCCAGCAGCCTTAGCTCCTACGAGCAGTACTTC.

The chain recombines TRBV7-3 with TRBJ2-3, with a possible D match to TRBD2 (7 bases). The CDR3 loop spans 15 amino acids. Germline V lookup: CDR1 SGHTA, CDR2 FQGTGA. V was cut by 3 bases and J by 5 bases, with 15 bases left in between. CDR3 residues: CASSLEGGGGDTQYF. The CDR3 coding sequence is TGTGCCAGCAGCTTGGAAGGGGGGGGAGGAGATACGCAGTATTTT.

This clone has more than one count but fewer than ten. Other DNA sequences within the sample encode an identical CDR3. In DNA, the CDR3 is TGTGCCAGCTCACCCTCGACAGGGGGTGGCTATAATTCACCCCTCCACTTT. This codes for CASSPSTGGGYNSPLHF. The chain combines TRBV18 with TRBJ1-6; TRBD1 matches 9 bases. The CDR3 totals 17 residues. Germline V gene data show CDR1 as KGHSH and CDR2 as LQKENI. The V gene end was trimmed by 3 bases and the J gene end by 3 bases; junction bases not matched to a gene: 6.

Points on this clone: Other DNA sequences of this sample code for an identical CDR3. This rearrangement joins TRBV27 to TRBJ2-7, with 7 bases fitting TRBD1. Trimming at V came to 5 bases and at J to 1 base, leaving 2 bases not matched to a gene. This CDR3 has 13 amino acids. Germline-derived CDR1 and CDR2 are MNHEY and SMNVEV (reference sequence). The CDR3 coding sequence is TGTGCCAGCAGTCCGGGACAGTCCTACGAGCAGTACTTC. Residues: CASSPGQSYEQYF.

The genes are TRBV10-1 and TRBJ1-3; 7 bases are a match to TRBD1. V gave up 4 bases and J gave up 4 bases; unmatched junction bases: 13. The CDR3 has 17 residues. Germline V CDR1 and CDR2: WNHNN, SYGVQD (reference sequence). In nucleotides, the CDR3 is TGCGCCAGCAGTGGAGGAACAGGGGCCCTATTCGGAAACACCATATATTTT. It codes for CASSGGTGALFGNTIYF.

The rearrangement joins TRBV15 to TRBJ2-5; D gene uncertain. Germline-derived CDR1 and CDR2 are LNHNV and YYDKDF (reference sequence). This CDR3 is 13 amino acids long. The V end lost 5 bases, the J end lost 3 bases, and 10 bases lay between the germline ends. CDR3 nucleotides: TGTGCCACCAGCGAGTACGTAAAAGAGACCCAGTACTTC. Translated, it gives CATSEYVKETQYF.

Only one count was recorded for this clone. The V gene is TRBV7-8, the J gene TRBJ2-1, with 8 positions matching TRBD1. V lost 1 base to trimming and J lost 7 bases; unmatched junction nucleotides: 15. CDR1 SGHVS and CDR2 FQNEAQ come from the germline V gene. This CDR3 comprises 18 residues. In nucleotides, the CDR3 is TGTGCCAGCAGCTTAGGGGGGGTAGCCAGGGGGCTGGAAAATGAGCAGTTCTTC. This sequence encodes CASSLGGVARGLENEQFF.

J is TRBJ1-2 and V is TRBV4-3; the D is unclear. The CDR3 extends over 19 amino acids. Trimming stripped 2 bases from V and 2 bases from J, with 24 bases between. The germline V gene has CDR1 LGHNA and CDR2 YSLEER. The CDR3 bases are TGCGCCAGCAGCCAACCTCCCCTGGGCCCGGAGGTGGCCAACTATGGCTACACCTTC. It codes for CASSQPPLGPEVANYGYTF.

The chain is built from TRBV7-9 and TRBJ1-3, with 10 bases matching TRBD1. Germline assignment: CDR1 SEHNR and CDR2 FQNEAQ (reference sequence). The CDR3 runs to 16 residues. After removal of 4 bases from V and 8 bases from J, the junction contained 11 bases not matched to a gene. The CDR3 reads CASSSPGQGMGHTIYF. In nucleotides, the CDR3 is TGTGCCAGCAGCTCCCCGGGACAGGGGATGGGACACACCATATATTTT.